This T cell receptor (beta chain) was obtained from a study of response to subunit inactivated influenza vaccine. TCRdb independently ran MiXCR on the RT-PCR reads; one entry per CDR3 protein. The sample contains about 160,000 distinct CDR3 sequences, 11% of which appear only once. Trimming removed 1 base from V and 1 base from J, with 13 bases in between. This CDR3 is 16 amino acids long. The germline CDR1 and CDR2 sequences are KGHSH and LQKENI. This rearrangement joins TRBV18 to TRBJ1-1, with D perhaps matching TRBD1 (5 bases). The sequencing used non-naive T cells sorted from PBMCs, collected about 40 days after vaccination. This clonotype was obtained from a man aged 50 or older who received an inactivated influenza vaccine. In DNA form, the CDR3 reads TGTGCCAGCTCACCACGGGATCCGGGGCCGAACACTGAAGCTTTCTTT. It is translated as CASSPRDPGPNTEAFF.